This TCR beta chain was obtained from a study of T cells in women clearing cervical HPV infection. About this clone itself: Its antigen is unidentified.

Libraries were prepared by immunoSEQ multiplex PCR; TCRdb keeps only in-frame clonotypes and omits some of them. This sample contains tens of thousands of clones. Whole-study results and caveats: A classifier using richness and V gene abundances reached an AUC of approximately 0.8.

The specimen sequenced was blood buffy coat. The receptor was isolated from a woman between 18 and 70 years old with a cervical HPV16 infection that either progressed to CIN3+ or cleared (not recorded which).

Here the CDR3 reads CSAPRGGGTDSGANVLTF. The covered CDR3 bases are TGCAGTGCCCCACGCGGGGGGGGAACCGACTCTGGGGCCAACGTC. The chain has TRBV20-1 and TRBJ2-6; 9 nucleotides match TRBD2. The read is 3 residues too short to cover the CDR3 end, so that end is filled in from the germline J gene. The V gene's germline CDR1 is DFQATT and CDR2 SNEGSKA (reference sequence). The CDR3 is made up of 18 amino acids. V trimming: 6 bases; J trimming: 0 bases; junction bases outside the gene matches: 12.